This section outlines one TCR beta chain sequence together with its context. Its antigen is unidentified. A multiplex PCR was run with 60 Vbeta primers and 13 Jbeta primers. Only in-frame clones appear in the TCRdb table, and some are missing; sequencing was by immunoSEQ multiplex PCR. The table lists 90,000 to 120,000 clones, 79% of them singletons. The sample belongs to a study of cytomegalovirus exposure and HLA in healthy donors. Whole-study results and caveats: In vitro experiments confirmed that three CMV-associated chains were specific for CMV antigens. In a later analysis, TCR beta V- and J-gene trimming showed a link to a missense DCLRE1C variant.

Germline CDR1 MDHEN, CDR2 SYDVKM. Unmatched junction bases numbered 1, after V lost 3 bases and J lost 3 bases. This CDR3 comprises 14 residues. The material sequenced was PBMCs. The chain carries TRBV28 and TRBJ2-3; 9 bases are a match to TRBD2. The TCR originated in a woman aged 40-49 years in good health and CMV-seronegative. For the CDR3, the DNA is TGTGCCAGCAGTTTGACTAGCGGTACAGATACGCAGTATTTT. This codes for CASSLTSGTDTQYF. The full variable domain, in which reference TRBV28 and TRBJ2-3 provide the parts outside the CDR3, is DVKVTQSSRYLVKRTGEKVFLECVQDMDHENMFWYRQDPGLGLRLIYFSYDVKMKEKGDIPEGYSVSREKKERFSLILESASTNQTSMYLCASSLTSGTDTQYFGPGTRLTVL.